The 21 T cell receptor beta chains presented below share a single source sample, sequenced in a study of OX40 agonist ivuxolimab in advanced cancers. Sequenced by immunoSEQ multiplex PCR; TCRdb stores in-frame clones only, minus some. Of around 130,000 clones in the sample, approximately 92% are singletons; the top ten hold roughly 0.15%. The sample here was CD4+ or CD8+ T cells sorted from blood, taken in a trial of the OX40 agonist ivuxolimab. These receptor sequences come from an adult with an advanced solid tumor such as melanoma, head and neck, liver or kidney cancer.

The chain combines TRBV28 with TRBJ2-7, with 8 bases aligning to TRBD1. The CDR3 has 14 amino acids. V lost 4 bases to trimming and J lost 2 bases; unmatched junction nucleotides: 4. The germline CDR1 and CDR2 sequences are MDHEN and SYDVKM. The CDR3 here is CASSSGQETYEQYF. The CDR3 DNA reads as TGTGCCAGCAGTTCGGGACAGGAGACCTACGAGCAGTACTTC.

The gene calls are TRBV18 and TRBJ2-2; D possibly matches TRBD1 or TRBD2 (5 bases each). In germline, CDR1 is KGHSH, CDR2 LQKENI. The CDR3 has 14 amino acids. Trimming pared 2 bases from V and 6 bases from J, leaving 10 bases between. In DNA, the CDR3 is TGTGCCAGCTCACCATTGGGGGAAGCCGGGGAGCTGTTTTTT. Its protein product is CASSPLGEAGELFF.

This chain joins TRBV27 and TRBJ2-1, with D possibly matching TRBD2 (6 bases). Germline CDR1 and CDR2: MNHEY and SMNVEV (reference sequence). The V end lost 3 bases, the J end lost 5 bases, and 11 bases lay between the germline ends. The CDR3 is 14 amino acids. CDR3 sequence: CASSFSGKNNEQFF. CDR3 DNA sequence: TGTGCCAGCAGTTTTAGCGGAAAAAACAATGAGCAGTTCTTC.

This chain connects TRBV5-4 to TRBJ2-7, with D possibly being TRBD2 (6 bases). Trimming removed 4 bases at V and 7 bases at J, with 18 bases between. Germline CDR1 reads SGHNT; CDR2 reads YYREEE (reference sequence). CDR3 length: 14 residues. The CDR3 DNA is TGTGCCAGCAGCAACGCGGGATATGAGGGTGAGCAGTACTTC. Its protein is CASSNAGYEGEQYF.

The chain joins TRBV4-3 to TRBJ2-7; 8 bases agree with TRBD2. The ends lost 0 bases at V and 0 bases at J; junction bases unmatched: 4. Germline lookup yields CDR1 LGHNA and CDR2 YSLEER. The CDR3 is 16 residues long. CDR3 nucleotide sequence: TGCGCCAGCAGCCAAGAGAGGACTAGCCTCTCCTACGAGCAGTACTTC. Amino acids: CASSQERTSLSYEQYF.

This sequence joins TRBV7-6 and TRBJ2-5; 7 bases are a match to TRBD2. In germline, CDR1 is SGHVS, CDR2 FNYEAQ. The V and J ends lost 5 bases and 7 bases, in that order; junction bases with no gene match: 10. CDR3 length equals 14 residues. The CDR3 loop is CASSAGLVVGTQYF. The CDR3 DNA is TGTGCCAGCAGCGCCGGACTAGTCGTTGGGACCCAGTACTTC.

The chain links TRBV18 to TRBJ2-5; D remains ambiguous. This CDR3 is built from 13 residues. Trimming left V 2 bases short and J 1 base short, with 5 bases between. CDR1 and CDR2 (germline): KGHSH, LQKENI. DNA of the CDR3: TGTGCCAGCTCACCAAACAGCCAAGAGACCCAGTACTTC. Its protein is CASSPNSQETQYF.

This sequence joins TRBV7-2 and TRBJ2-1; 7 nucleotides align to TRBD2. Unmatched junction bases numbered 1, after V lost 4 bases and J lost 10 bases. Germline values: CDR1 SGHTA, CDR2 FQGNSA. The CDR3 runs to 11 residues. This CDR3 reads CASSWGLEQFF. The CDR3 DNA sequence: TGTGCCAGCAGCTGGGGACTAGAGCAGTTCTTC.

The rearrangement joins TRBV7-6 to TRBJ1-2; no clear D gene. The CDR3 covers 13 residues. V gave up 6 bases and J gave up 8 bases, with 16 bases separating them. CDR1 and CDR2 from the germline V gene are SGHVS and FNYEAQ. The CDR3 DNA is TGTGCCAGCAGTTCGGATCTCCGAGGCGGCTACACCTTC. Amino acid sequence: CASSSDLRGGYTF.

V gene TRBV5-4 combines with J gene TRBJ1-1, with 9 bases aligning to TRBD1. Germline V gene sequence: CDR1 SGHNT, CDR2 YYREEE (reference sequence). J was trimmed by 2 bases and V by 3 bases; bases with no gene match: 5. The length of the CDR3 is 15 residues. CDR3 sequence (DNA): TGTGCCAGCAGCTGGACAGGGGCCGATAACACTGAAGCTTTCTTT. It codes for CASSWTGADNTEAFF.

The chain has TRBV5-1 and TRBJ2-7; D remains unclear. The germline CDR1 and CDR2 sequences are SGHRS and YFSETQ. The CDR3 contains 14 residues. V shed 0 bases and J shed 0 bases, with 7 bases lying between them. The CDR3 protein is CASSLVTSSYEQYF. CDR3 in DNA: TGCGCCAGCAGCTTGGTGACAAGCTCCTACGAGCAGTACTTC.

The CDR3 nucleotides are TGTGCCAGTAGTATCCTGAGAGGGGGCAACTATGGCTACACCTTC. This encodes CASSILRGGNYGYTF. The chain recombines TRBV19 with TRBJ1-2; 7 positions agree with TRBD1. V lost 3 bases and J lost 2; bases outside the gene matches: 6. This CDR3 has 15 residues. Germline-derived CDR1 and CDR2 are LNHDA and SQIVND (reference sequence).

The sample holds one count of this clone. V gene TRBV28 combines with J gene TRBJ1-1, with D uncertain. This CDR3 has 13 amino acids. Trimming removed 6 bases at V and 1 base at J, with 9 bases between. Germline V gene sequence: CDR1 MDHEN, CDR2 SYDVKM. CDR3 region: CASSLNTNTEAFF. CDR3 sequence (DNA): TGTGCCAGCAGCCTAAATACGAACACTGAAGCTTTCTTT. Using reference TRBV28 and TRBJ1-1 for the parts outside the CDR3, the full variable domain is DVKVTQSSRYLVKRTGEKVFLECVQDMDHENMFWYRQDPGLGLRLIYFSYDVKMKEKGDIPEGYSVSREKKERFSLILESASTNQTSMYLCASSLNTNTEAFFGQGTRLTVV.

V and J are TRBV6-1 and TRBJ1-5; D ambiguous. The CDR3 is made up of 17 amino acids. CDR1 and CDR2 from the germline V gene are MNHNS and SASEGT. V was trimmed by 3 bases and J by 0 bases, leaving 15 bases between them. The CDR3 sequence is CASSDSMGRSSNQPQHF. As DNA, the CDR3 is TGTGCCAGCAGTGATAGCATGGGGAGAAGTAGCAATCAGCCCCAGCATTTT.

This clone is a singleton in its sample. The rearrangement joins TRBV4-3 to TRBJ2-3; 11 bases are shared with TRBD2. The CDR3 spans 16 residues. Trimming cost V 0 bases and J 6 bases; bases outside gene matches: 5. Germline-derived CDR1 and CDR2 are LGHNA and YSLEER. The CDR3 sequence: CASSQDIAGGRDTQYF. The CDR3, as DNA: TGCGCCAGCAGCCAAGACATAGCGGGAGGGCGGGATACGCAGTATTTT.

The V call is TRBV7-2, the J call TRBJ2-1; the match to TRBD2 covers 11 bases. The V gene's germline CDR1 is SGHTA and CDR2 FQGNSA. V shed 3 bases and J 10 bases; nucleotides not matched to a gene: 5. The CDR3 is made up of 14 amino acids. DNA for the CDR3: TGTGCCAGCAGCTTCATACTAGCGGGAGACGAGCAGTTCTTC. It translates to CASSFILAGDEQFF.

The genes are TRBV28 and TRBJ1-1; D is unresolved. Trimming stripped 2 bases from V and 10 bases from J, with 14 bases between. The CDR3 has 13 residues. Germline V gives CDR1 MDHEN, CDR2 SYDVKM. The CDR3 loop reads CASSLDVWGVAFF. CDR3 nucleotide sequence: TGTGCCAGCAGTTTAGATGTTTGGGGAGTAGCTTTCTTT.

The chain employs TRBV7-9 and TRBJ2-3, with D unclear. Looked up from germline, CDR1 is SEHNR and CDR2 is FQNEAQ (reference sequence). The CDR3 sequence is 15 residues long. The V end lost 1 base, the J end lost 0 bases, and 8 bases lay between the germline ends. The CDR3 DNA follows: TGTGCCAGCAGCTTAGTAGGCTCTAGCACAGATACGCAGTATTTT. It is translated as CASSLVGSSTDTQYF.

This CDR3 is CASSLLAGVFYEQYF. CDR3 DNA sequence: TGTGCCAGCAGCTTACTCGCAGGGGTGTTCTACGAGCAGTACTTC. J is TRBJ2-7 and V is TRBV7-8, with D possibly TRBD1 on 6 matching bases. V was pared by 2 bases and J by 3 bases, with 14 bases between. Germline V gene data show CDR1 as SGHVS and CDR2 as FQNEAQ. CDR3 length equals 15 residues.

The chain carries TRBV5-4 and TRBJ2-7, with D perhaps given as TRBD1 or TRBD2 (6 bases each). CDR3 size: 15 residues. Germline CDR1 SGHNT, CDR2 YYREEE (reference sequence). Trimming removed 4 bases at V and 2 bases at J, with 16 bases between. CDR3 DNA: TGTGCCAGCAGCCCCAACGGGGGCGTAGCCTACGAGCAGTACTTC. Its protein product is CASSPNGGVAYEQYF.

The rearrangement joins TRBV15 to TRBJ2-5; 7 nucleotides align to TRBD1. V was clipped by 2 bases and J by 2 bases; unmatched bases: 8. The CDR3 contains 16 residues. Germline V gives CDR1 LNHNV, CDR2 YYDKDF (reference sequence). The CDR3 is CATSRYPTGQQETQYF. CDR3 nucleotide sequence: TGTGCCACCAGCAGATACCCCACGGGACAGCAAGAGACCCAGTACTTC.